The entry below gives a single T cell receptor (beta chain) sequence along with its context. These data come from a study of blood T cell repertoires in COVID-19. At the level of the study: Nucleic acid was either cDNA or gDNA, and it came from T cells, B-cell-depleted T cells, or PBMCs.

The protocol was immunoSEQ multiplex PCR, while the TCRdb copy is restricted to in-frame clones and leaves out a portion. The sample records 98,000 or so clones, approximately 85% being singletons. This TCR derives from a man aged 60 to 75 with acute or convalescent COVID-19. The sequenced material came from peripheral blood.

In nucleotides, the CDR3 is TGCGCCAGCAGCCAAGACCTACAGGGAATTGAAGCTTTCTTT. Residues: CASSQDLQGIEAFF. The chain couples TRBV4-3 to TRBJ1-1; possible D gene TRBD1, 6 bases. The CDR3 has 14 residues. Germline V CDR1 and CDR2: LGHNA, YSLEER. Trimming cost V 0 bases and J 7 bases, with 12 bases left between them.